The 10 T cell receptor beta chains below were found in one sample sequenced in a study of CD8 T cells in ankylosing spondylitis. Regarding the study as a whole: Ankylosing spondylitis blood appeared to carry a characteristic TCR beta motif of 7 or 8 highly homologous variants.

TCRdb processed the 5' RACE reads anew with MiXCR; each CDR3 protein has one entry. The sample consists of a few hundred thousand distinct CDR3 sequences, under 25% of them appearing once. The antigens of these receptors remain unknown. The sequenced sample consisted of blood, either unsorted or a sorted T cell fraction (not recorded which). Receptor source: a male donor with ankylosing spondylitis.

This clonotype turned up a few times. The V call is TRBV12-3 or TRBV12-4, the J call TRBJ2-7; TRBD2 might be the D (6 bases). There are 14 residues in the CDR3. Trimming removed 3 bases from V and 8 bases from J, with 17 bases in between. The CDR3 reads CASSFGTRRGKQYF. The DNA of the CDR3 is TGTGCCAGCAGTTTTGGGACTCGCCGGGGGAAGCAGTACTTC.

The V gene is TRBV28, the J gene TRBJ1-2, with 7 bases fitting TRBD1. The germline V gene has CDR1 MDHEN and CDR2 SYDVKM. J lost 4 bases, V lost 7 bases, and 12 bases had no gene match. The CDR3 spans 15 residues. Here the CDR3 reads CASTGPRDRVYGYTF. CDR3 bases: TGTGCCAGCACCGGCCCCCGGGACAGAGTCTATGGCTACACCTTC.

This clonotype came up a few times. The chain combines TRBV5-1 with TRBJ2-2, with D uncertain. V was cut by 0 bases and J by 7 bases, with 13 bases left in between. From germline, CDR1 is SGHRS and CDR2 YFSETQ. The CDR3 contains 15 residues. Written as DNA, the CDR3 is TGCGCCAGCAGCTTGGAGGGAAAGTTTGGCGGGGAGCTGTTTTTT. This encodes CASSLEGKFGGELFF.

This clonotype was seen only a few times. The chain is built from TRBV9 and TRBJ2-5, with D hard to call. Germline CDR1 and CDR2: SGDLS and YYNGEE. The CDR3 loop spans 14 amino acids. Trimming pared 4 bases from V and 5 bases from J, leaving 15 bases between. CDR3 DNA: TGTGCCAGCAGCATTCATACGTTTGGCGAGACCCAGTACTTC. It specifies CASSIHTFGETQYF.

The rearrangement links TRBV28 to TRBJ1-5; D possibly corresponds to TRBD1 (6 bases). The CDR3 has 13 residues. The germline gives CDR1 MDHEN, CDR2 SYDVKM. Deletions cut 5 bases from V and 6 bases from J, with 11 bases between. In DNA form, the CDR3 reads TGTGCCAGCAGTCAGGGGTCGACTCAGCCCCAGCATTTT. Translating gives CASSQGSTQPQHF.

This clonotype was seen only a few times. This CDR3 is CASSTGDINSGNTIYF. The CDR3, as DNA: TGCGCCAGCAGCACCGGGGACATCAACTCTGGAAACACCATATATTTT. The chain recombines TRBV5-1 with TRBJ1-3, with D possibly TRBD1 on 6 matching bases. Germline V gives CDR1 SGHRS, CDR2 YFSETQ. CDR3 length: 16 amino acids. V lost 4 bases to trimming and J lost 0 bases, with 14 bases between them. Full variable domain (rest looked up from reference TRBV5-1 and TRBJ1-3): KAGVTQTPRYLIKTRGQQVTLSCSPISGHRSVSWYQQTPGQGLQFLFEYFSETQRNKGNFPGRFSGRQFSNSRSEMNVSTLELGDSALYLCASSTGDINSGNTIYFGEGSWLTVV.

This clonotype was detected a few times. CDR3 nucleotide sequence: TGCGCCAGCAGCTTATGGGGGAGGGCCCACAATGAGCAGTTCTTC. Protein product: CASSLWGRAHNEQFF. The rearrangement joins TRBV5-1 to TRBJ2-1; 7 positions agree with TRBD2. The CDR3 contains 15 residues. Germline V gives CDR1 SGHRS, CDR2 YFSETQ. Trimming took 2 bases from V and 5 from J; bases not matched to a gene: 7.

This chain connects TRBV5-1 to TRBJ2-1; 7 bases map to TRBD1. The CDR3 contains 15 residues. Germline-derived CDR1 and CDR2 are SGHRS and YFSETQ. J gave up 6 bases and V 3 bases, and 9 bases lay outside the gene matches. CDR3 nucleotides: TGCGCCAGCAGCTCCTCAGGACAGGCCCTCAATGAGCAGTTCTTC. It yields the protein CASSSSGQALNEQFF.

The rearrangement joins TRBV13 to TRBJ2-3; D is undetermined. The CDR3 loop spans 14 amino acids. Germline assignment: CDR1 PRHDT and CDR2 FYEKMQ (reference sequence). Deletions cut 3 bases from V and 2 bases from J, with 9 bases between. The CDR3 bases are TGTGCCAGCAGCTTCGGCCATACCACAGATACGCAGTATTTT. It is translated as CASSFGHTTDTQYF.

The genes are TRBV2 and TRBJ1-1; TRBD1 aligns across 8 bases. J gave up 1 base and V 7 bases, and 8 bases lay outside the gene matches. This CDR3 comprises 15 residues. From germline, CDR1 is SNHLY and CDR2 FYNNEI. The CDR3 DNA follows: TGTGCCAGCACTGAGAGGACAGGGCAGAACACTGAAGCTTTCTTT. Protein sequence: CASTERTGQNTEAFF.